This TCR beta chain came from a study of vaccination effects on CD4 cells after COVID-19. Findings of the study overall: Only a single clone (1 of 255 vaccine-induced clones in healthy vaccinees) cross-reacted with common cold coronaviruses.

To note about this clone: The antigen remains unidentified.

Profiled with immunoSEQ multiplex PCR; TCRdb holds only in-frame clones, not every one. The data show under 80,000 clones, over 70% seen once. Germline trimming cut 1 base from V and 8 bases from J; bases unmatched to any gene: 13. The CDR3 consists of 17 residues. Germline CDR1 and CDR2: LGHNA and YNFKEQ. CD4+ T cells specific for antigen were expanded with viral peptide pools by the ViraFEST assay before sequencing. Upon completion of around ten days in culture, CD4+ T cells were isolated. The vaccine recipients had no prior SARS-CoV-2 infection, with negative nucleocapsid antibodies. Wells containing 1.5 million to 2 million PBMC each were cultured with around 10 IU/ml IL-2 and about 9.7 ug/ml peptides. It was on days 3 and 7 that half the medium was replaced with IL-2 medium.

Here the sequenced sample was CD4+ T cells from PBMCs cultured with SARS-CoV-2 spike peptides, taken before COVID-19 vaccination. This TCR derives from a human donor who received a COVID-19 vaccine. The chain recombines TRBV4-2 with TRBJ2-2, with TRBD2 identical over 7 bases. The CDR3: CASSQGGLLRGRGELFF. The CDR3, as DNA: TGTGCCAGCAGCCAAGGGGGACTACTTCGGGGGAGAGGGGAGCTGTTTTTT.